One T cell receptor beta chain is described in this entry. This clonotype turned up a few times. What this receptor recognizes is not known. No much larger clone exists at a distance of one base, and base qualities are not known. This entry belongs to a study (dated by TCRdb to the mid-2010s). The library relied on RT-PCR. Instrument on record: Illumina MiSeq. TCRdb cleaned the public reads at Q25 with fastp, built clones with MiXCR and kept in-frame beta chains. CDR3 protein sequences are deduplicated, and each keeps its most common genes and DNA. The sample table records about 680,000 distinct CDR3 sequences; 12% to 15% of these occur just once. The ten largest clones add up to 3.6% of the sample. V drops 4 bases and J drops 4 bases, leaving 13 bases in between. Reading the germline V gene (reference sequence) gives CDR1 LNHNV and CDR2 YYDKDF. Including cysteine and phenylalanine, the CDR3 has 15 amino acids. The CDR3 DNA has 45 bases and is translated from base 1.

The chain uses TRBV15 and TRBJ2-2; TRBD2 is a weak D gene call, 5 bases matching. The sequencing input was memory CD4+ T cells from blood. The sequence derives from a female donor in good health, serving as a healthy control. The CDR3 region reads CATSTRTAGTGELFF. The nucleotide sequence is given as TGTGCCACCAGCACGAGAACGGCGGGCACCGGGGAGCTGTTTTTT.